This T cell receptor beta chain stems from a study of T-cell reconstitution after alpha-beta-depleted transplantation in children. Researchers prepared the TCRbeta library using unique molecular identifiers, the study reports. In TCRdb, the PCR reads were re-called with MiXCR into one record per CDR3 protein. The table has around 200,000 distinct CDR3 sequences, about 6.8% seen once; the top ten hold more than 2.5%. V shed 3 bases, J shed 4 bases, and the junction held 5 bases outside the gene matches. This CDR3 has 13 residues. From germline, CDR1 is DFQATT and CDR2 SNEGSKA (reference sequence). This clonotype has at least ten counts.

Source: PBMCs from the stem cell graft donor, taken from the stem cell graft. The genes are TRBV20-1 and TRBJ1-2; 7 bases align to TRBD1. The sequence derives from a human donor who donated a stem cell graft to a child with Wiskott-Aldrich syndrome. The CDR3 loop reads CSASGTDLYGYTF. In DNA form, the CDR3 reads TGCAGTGCTAGCGGGACAGACCTCTATGGCTACACCTTC.